The rows below give T cell receptor beta chains drawn from one sample of a study of regulatory and conventional T cells in RAG deficiency. Sequenced by immunoSEQ multiplex PCR; TCRdb stores in-frame clones only, minus some. The sample has around 30,000 clones; roughly 96% are singletons. These data also featured in a second study, about regulatory T cells.

The specimen was CD25- CD4+ T cells sorted from blood. These receptors were taken from a human donor in good health. Both conserved end residues are part of each CDR3. D genes are given only for firm matches. The size entry is marked missing in some rows and otherwise reads once, few, many or a size class.

j_call clone_size d_call v_call cdr3_aa cdr3_nt
TRBJ1-3 once NA TRBV11-2 CASSLPGNTIYF TGTGCCAGCAGCCTCCCCGGAAACACCATATATTTT
TRBJ2-2 NA TRBD1 TRBV6-6 CASSSAGTGGTGELFF TGTGCCAGCAGTTCCGCCGGGACAGGGGGCACCGGGGAGCTGTTTTTT
TRBJ2-2 NA NA TRBV27 CASSFRAGELFF TGTGCCAGCAGTTTTCGCGCCGGGGAGCTGTTTTTT
TRBJ2-1 NA TRBD2 TRBV2 CASTTGTSGYNEQFF TGTGCCAGCACCACCGGGACTAGCGGTTACAATGAGCAGTTCTTC
TRBJ1-1 NA TRBD1 TRBV6-5 CASSRDRGTEAFF TGTGCCAGCAGCCGGGACAGGGGAACTGAAGCTTTCTTT
TRBJ2-3 NA TRBD1 TRBV28 CASSSSPGQLSTDTQYF TGTGCCAGCAGTTCATCCCCGGGACAGCTAAGCACAGATACGCAGTATTTT
TRBJ1-5 NA NA TRBV21-1 CASSKGGQQHF TGTGCCAGCAGCAAAGGAGGACAGCAGCATTTT
TRBJ1-3 NA NA TRBV28 CASSLQLSAGNTIYF TGTGCCAGCAGTTTGCAACTGTCGGCTGGAAACACCATATATTTT
TRBJ1-1 NA TRBD1 TRBV11-3 CASSPPGQAPTEAFF TGTGCCAGCAGCCCGCCGGGACAGGCCCCCACTGAAGCTTTCTTT
TRBJ2-1 once NA TRBV5-4 CASTPDLSSYNEQFF TGTGCCAGCACCCCCGATTTGAGCTCCTACAATGAGCAGTTCTTC
TRBJ1-5 few NA TRBV2 CASSGFRDISSQPQHF TGTGCCAGCAGTGGTTTCAGGGACATATCAAGTCAGCCCCAGCATTTT